The 17 T cell receptor beta chains reported below all come from one sample, sequenced in a study of T cell changes during pregnancy in multiple sclerosis. The protocol was immunoSEQ multiplex PCR, while the TCRdb copy is restricted to in-frame clones and leaves out a portion. The sample has about 120,000 clones; about 94% are singletons. Source: peripheral blood, taken in the third trimester of pregnancy. Receptors originate from a female donor with multiple sclerosis, enrolled in a pregnancy study.

A single count supports this clone. The chain recombines TRBV28 with TRBJ1-5; D is uncertain. Germline V gene lookup returns CDR1 MDHEN and CDR2 SYDVKM. V was cut by 3 bases and J by 4 bases, with 10 bases left in between. CDR3 length: 14 amino acids. The CDR3 DNA sequence: TGTGCCAGCAGTTTCAGGCAACCGAATCAGCCCCAGCATTTT. Its protein product is CASSFRQPNQPQHF.

J is TRBJ2-1 and V is TRBV7-8; TRBD2 is a possible D gene (6 bases). The ends were cut back, 3 bases at V and 6 bases at J, with 9 bases in the middle. Germline CDR1 is SGHVS and CDR2 is FQNEAQ. The CDR3 is 13 residues long. The CDR3 protein is CASSLGLLNEQFF. The CDR3 DNA reads TGTGCCAGCAGCTTGGGACTCCTCAATGAGCAGTTCTTC.

This rearrangement joins TRBV10-3 to TRBJ1-1; 8 positions match TRBD1. In germline, CDR1 is ENHRY, CDR2 SYGVKD. The ends lost 6 bases at V and 0 bases at J; junction bases unmatched: 9. The CDR3 runs to 16 residues. The CDR3 protein is CAIRKTMTGVNTEAFF. The CDR3 nucleotides read TGTGCCATCAGAAAAACAATGACAGGGGTGAACACTGAAGCTTTCTTT.

The chain uses TRBV2 and TRBJ1-2; tentatively, D is TRBD1 (5 bases). Looked up from germline, CDR1 is SNHLY and CDR2 is FYNNEI. The CDR3 runs to 12 residues. V lost 4 bases to trimming and J lost 4 bases, with 7 bases between them. The CDR3: CASSAQGYGYTF. DNA for the CDR3: TGTGCCAGCAGTGCTCAGGGCTATGGCTACACCTTC. The full variable domain, in which reference TRBV2 and TRBJ1-2 provide the parts outside the CDR3, is EPEVTQTPSHQVTQMGQEVILRCVPISNHLYFYWYRQILGQKVEFLVSFYNNEISEKSEIFDDQFSVERPDGSNFTLKIRSTKLEDSAMYFCASSAQGYGYTFGSGTRLTVV.

The chain uses TRBV6-1 and TRBJ1-4, with a weak D call TRBD1 (5 bases). CDR3 size: 13 residues. The V gene lost 1 base and the J gene lost 8 bases, with 8 bases spanning the gap. The germline V gene encodes CDR1 MNHNS and CDR2 SASEGT. The CDR3 DNA is TGTGCCAGCAGTGAAGTGGGGGGAGAAAAACTGTTTTTT. This codes for CASSEVGGEKLFF.

The rearrangement uses TRBV10-3 and TRBJ2-5, with TRBD2 matching 12 bases. Losses at the gene ends were 11 bases for V and 4 bases for J; bases not matched to a gene: 11. The CDR3 extends over 15 amino acids. CDR1 and CDR2 (germline): ENHRY, SYGVKD. The CDR3: CALEASGLAGETQYF. The CDR3 DNA follows: TGTGCCCTCGAAGCGTCGGGACTAGCGGGAGAGACCCAGTACTTC.

The chain recombines TRBV10-3 with TRBJ1-2; 7 bases map to TRBD1. CDR3 length: 14 amino acids. Losses at the gene ends were 8 bases for V and 4 bases for J; bases not matched to a gene: 10. The V gene's germline CDR1 is ENHRY and CDR2 SYGVKD. The CDR3, as DNA: TGTGCCATCGTGGGGACAGATGATAGCTATGGCTACACCTTC. Translation: CAIVGTDDSYGYTF.

The chain is built from TRBV5-6 and TRBJ1-2; the D gene is possibly TRBD1 (5 bases). V dropped 0 bases and J dropped 5 bases, with 20 bases sitting between them. CDR3 length equals 17 residues. Per germline, CDR1 SGHDT and CDR2 YYEEEE. CDR3 region: CASSLEGAEGRLYGYTF. CDR3 DNA: TGTGCCAGCAGCTTGGAGGGCGCGGAGGGGCGCTTATATGGCTACACCTTC.

This chain joins TRBV13 and TRBJ2-1, with 7 bases that match TRBD2. CDR1 and CDR2 (germline): PRHDT, FYEKMQ (reference sequence). The CDR3 runs to 15 residues. V was clipped by 5 bases and J by 5 bases; unmatched bases: 9. CDR3 amino acids: CASSQGGSGDNEQFF. CDR3 DNA: TGTGCCAGCAGCCAGGGCGGGAGTGGGGACAATGAGCAGTTCTTC.

The chain is built from TRBV5-5 and TRBJ1-6; 7 nucleotides line up with TRBD1. The CDR3 runs to 13 residues. The ends lost 10 bases at V and 4 bases at J; junction bases unmatched: 5. Germline V gene data show CDR1 as SGHKS and CDR2 as YYEKEE (reference sequence). The CDR3 nucleotides read TGTGCCGGGGGGACAGCATATAATTCACCCCTCCACTTT. The encoded protein is CAGGTAYNSPLHF.

The chain combines TRBV12-1 with TRBJ2-7; the listed D gene, TRBD2, was not tested against the DNA. TRBV12-1 corresponds to a pseudogene. The CDR3 loop spans 16 amino acids. DNA of the CDR3: TGTGCCAGCAGCTCCGGGAACGGACGGACCCCCAACGAGCAGTACTTC. The encoded protein is CASSSGNGRTPNEQYF.

The J gene is TRBJ1-2, the V gene TRBV6-1; D uncertain. V was pared by 4 bases and J by 6 bases, with 18 bases between. CDR3 size: 15 residues. Germline CDR1 and CDR2: MNHNS and SASEGT. The DNA for the CDR3 is TGTGCCAGCAGTGTAGAGGGCAGGTTTCTAGATGGCTACACCTTC. This gives the protein CASSVEGRFLDGYTF.

This rearrangement joins TRBV28 to TRBJ1-2; D gene uncertain. This CDR3 has 15 residues. Trimming removed 2 bases at V and 4 bases at J, with 14 bases between. The V gene's germline CDR1 is MDHEN and CDR2 SYDVKM. The chain's CDR3 is CASSLGAGGFYGYTF. The CDR3, as DNA: TGTGCCAGCAGTTTAGGTGCGGGCGGATTCTATGGCTACACCTTC.

The chain couples TRBV4-1 to TRBJ2-7; weak D call: TRBD1 (5 bases). The germline gives CDR1 MGHRA, CDR2 YSYEKL. The CDR3 has 16 residues. Trimming stripped 3 bases from V and 3 bases from J, with 18 bases between. The CDR3 protein is CASSQAPQGRIYEQYF. The CDR3 DNA is TGCGCCAGCAGCCAGGCGCCTCAGGGTAGGATCTACGAGCAGTACTTC.

The rearrangement joins TRBV5-1 to TRBJ2-4, with TRBD1 as a possible D gene (5 bases). V was cut by 9 bases and J by 1 base, with 14 bases left in between. This CDR3 is 14 amino acids long. Germline V gene sequence: CDR1 SGHRS, CDR2 YFSETQ. The CDR3: CAIPGKTAKNIQYF. CDR3 sequence (DNA): TGCGCCATTCCAGGGAAGACGGCCAAAAACATTCAGTACTTC.

The V gene is TRBV5-1, the J gene TRBJ2-7, with D possibly matching TRBD1 (6 bases). The V gene's germline CDR1 is SGHRS and CDR2 YFSETQ. The V end lost 6 bases, the J end lost 4 bases, and 23 bases lay between the germline ends. The CDR3 covers 16 residues. CDR3 residues: CASTSRAGTPTYEQYF. CDR3 bases: TGCGCCAGCACCTCGAGGGCCGGGACACCAACTTACGAGCAGTACTTC.

This clone was observed a few times. The rearrangement joins TRBV6-5 to TRBJ1-3, with D unresolved. There are 15 residues in the CDR3. Trimming pared 6 bases from V and 1 base from J, leaving 13 bases between. Germline CDR1 MNHEY, CDR2 SVGAGI. CDR3 sequence reads: CASRSDSWSGNTIYF. DNA of the CDR3: TGTGCCAGCAGATCGGACTCATGGTCTGGAAACACCATATATTTT.